These 28 T cell receptor beta chains were sequenced from one sample in a study of shared clonotypes between healthy human individuals (dated by TCRdb to the early 2020s). Library construction relied on the immunoSEQ multiplex PCR assay. Sourced from immuneACCESS, this table was stored by TCRdb with only in-frame sequences that have V and J called. A share of the clones is absent; for the studies checked, an unresolved V gene accounts for under half, and the remainder has no known explanation. Present in this sample are approximately 2,000,000 clones, less than 95% of which were seen just once. Clones ranked in the top ten supply approximately 0.41% of the sample. Sequencing was performed on naive CD4+ T cells from PBMCs. The cell subset or site label on this specimen signifies: CD45RA+ positively selected. The origin of the receptors is a young man in good health. Some clones in this sample may be carry-over from other donors' samples.

This chain uses TRBV5-1 with TRBJ2-5; no clear D gene. V lost 3 bases and J 6 bases, leaving 15 bases between the germline ends. The CDR3 is 14 residues long. CDR1 and CDR2 (germline): SGHRS, YFSETQ. The CDR3 sequence: CASSYDTPGQTQYF. The CDR3 coding sequence is TGCGCCAGCAGCTACGACACCCCCGGGCAGACCCAGTACTTC.

This rearrangement joins TRBV11-3 to TRBJ2-3; perhaps TRBD1 as D (6 bases). The V end was cut by 4 bases, the J end by 4 bases, with 9 bases between. Per germline, CDR1 SGHNT and CDR2 YENEEA. The length of the CDR3 is 13 residues. For the CDR3, the DNA is TGTGCCAGCAGCTCTCACAGGGCAGATACGCAGTATTTT. It translates to CASSSHRADTQYF. Supplemented by reference TRBV11-3 and TRBJ2-3, the full variable domain reads EAGVVQSPRYKIIEKKQPVAFWCNPISGHNTLYWYLQNLGQGPELLIRYENEEAVDDSQLPKDRFSAERLKGVDSTLKIQPAELGDSAVYLCASSSHRADTQYFGPGTRLTVL.

The chain uses TRBV20-1 and TRBJ2-7; D call uncertain. Germline lookup yields CDR1 DFQATT and CDR2 SNEGSKA (reference sequence). Trimming pared 5 bases from V and 9 bases from J, leaving 14 bases between. The CDR3 spans 11 residues. CDR3: CSAPDRLWQYF. The DNA of the CDR3 is TGCAGTGCTCCGGACCGGCTTTGGCAGTACTTC.

V gene TRBV14 combines with J gene TRBJ2-7; no reliable D call. The CDR3 covers 12 residues. V lost 5 bases and J 2 bases, leaving 7 bases between the germline ends. CDR1 is SGHDN and CDR2 is FVKESK in the germline V gene. The CDR3 bases are TGTGCCAGCAGCAGAAATGCCTACGAGCAGTACTTC. Residues: CASSRNAYEQYF.

The chain carries TRBV11-2 and TRBJ2-2; no definite D call. The V end was cut by 4 bases, the J end by 4 bases, with 16 bases between. Per germline, CDR1 SGHAT and CDR2 FQNNGV. The length of the CDR3 is 16 residues. The CDR3 loop is CASSSLAFGPTGELFF. In nucleotides, the CDR3 is TGTGCCAGCAGCTCCTTGGCCTTCGGGCCCACCGGGGAGCTGTTTTTT.

The chain recombines TRBV6-6 with TRBJ2-3; 9 bases agree with TRBD1. Germline V gene data show CDR1 as MNHNY and CDR2 as SVGAGI (reference sequence). The ends lost 2 bases at V and 6 bases at J; junction bases unmatched: 0. This CDR3 is built from 13 residues. CDR3 amino acids: CASSYGQGDTQYF. CDR3 nucleotides: TGTGCCAGCAGTTACGGACAGGGGGATACGCAGTATTTT.

The gene calls are TRBV27 and TRBJ1-2; 7 nucleotides match TRBD1. The CDR3 consists of 15 residues. After removal of 10 bases from V and 2 bases from J, the junction contained 13 bases not matched to a gene. Looked up from germline, CDR1 is MNHEY and CDR2 is SMNVEV (reference sequence). CDR3 DNA sequence: TGTGCCACCCGATCGACCGGGACAGTGAACTATGGCTACACCTTC. Translation gives CATRSTGTVNYGYTF.

The V gene is TRBV27, the J gene TRBJ2-7; TRBD1 matches 9 bases. From germline, CDR1 is MNHEY and CDR2 SMNVEV (reference sequence). With 5 bases clipped from V and 0 bases from J, the junction kept 8 bases outside the gene matches. This CDR3 region has 16 residues. The CDR3 DNA is TGTGCCAGCAGTAAAAGGACAGGGGATATCTCCTACGAGCAGTACTTC. Its protein is CASSKRTGDISYEQYF.

The gene calls are TRBV6-1 and TRBJ2-7; the D is unclear. CDR1 MNHNS and CDR2 SASEGT come from the germline V gene. This CDR3 region has 16 residues. Trimming stripped 0 bases from V and 4 bases from J, with 16 bases between. The CDR3 nucleotides read TGTGCCAGCAGTGAAGCCGCCTCAGTGCTCTCTTACGAGCAGTACTTC. It codes for CASSEAASVLSYEQYF.

The rearrangement joins TRBV5-1 to TRBJ2-1; 9 nucleotides agree with TRBD2. V dropped 5 bases and J dropped 6; count of bases not matched to a gene: 9. This CDR3 is built from 15 residues. Germline V CDR1 and CDR2: SGHRS, YFSETQ. In DNA, the CDR3 is TGCGCCAGCAGAATTAGCGGGAGCCCTGGCAATGAGCAGTTCTTC. This encodes CASRISGSPGNEQFF.

V usage is TRBV27 and J usage is TRBJ2-7, with D tentatively TRBD1 (5 bases). This CDR3 is 15 amino acids long. CDR1 and CDR2 (germline): MNHEY, SMNVEV (reference sequence). Trimming stripped 6 bases from V and 3 bases from J, with 18 bases between. CDR3 in DNA: TGTGCCAGCAGGGGGCAGACCGCAGCTTACTACGAGCAGTACTTC. It translates to CASRGQTAAYYEQYF.

The chain combines TRBV9 with TRBJ2-7; no definite D call. Trimming took off 0 bases at V and 0 bases at J, with 13 bases between the two ends. CDR3 length: 16 amino acids. Germline V CDR1 and CDR2: SGDLS, YYNGEE. The CDR3 DNA reads TGTGCCAGCAGCGTAGCTCCGACGCAAAGCTCCTACGAGCAGTACTTC. As protein: CASSVAPTQSSYEQYF.

The J gene is TRBJ1-2, the V gene TRBV11-2, with TRBD1 identical over 7 bases. This CDR3 region has 13 residues. J lost 2 bases, V lost 5 bases, and 2 bases had no gene match. The germline V gene has CDR1 SGHAT and CDR2 FQNNGV. CDR3 region: CASSKTGNYGYTF. The CDR3 nucleotides read TGTGCCAGCAGCAAGACAGGGAACTATGGCTACACCTTC. The variable domain in full, with the rest retrieved from reference TRBV11-2 and TRBJ1-2, is EAGVAQSPRYKIIEKRQSVAFWCNPISGHATLYWYQQILGQGPKLLIQFQNNGVVDDSQLPKDRFSAERLKGVDSTLKIQPAKLEDSAVYLCASSKTGNYGYTFGSGTRLTVV.

The rearrangement links TRBV5-1 to TRBJ2-3; tentatively, D is TRBD2 (6 bases). This CDR3 comprises 14 residues. Per germline, CDR1 SGHRS and CDR2 YFSETQ. The V end lost 3 bases, the J end lost 5 bases, and 13 bases lay between the germline ends. CDR3 protein: CASSWPPEGDTQYF. In DNA, the CDR3 is TGCGCCAGCAGCTGGCCGCCGGAGGGAGATACGCAGTATTTT.

This clone was found once. This chain uses TRBV5-6 with TRBJ2-7; no definite D call. V dropped 0 bases and J dropped 2 bases, with 6 bases sitting between them. Germline CDR1 and CDR2: SGHDT and YYEEEE. The CDR3 runs to 13 residues. The CDR3 nucleotides are TGTGCCAGCAGCTTGGACGGAACCTACGAGCAGTACTTC. The encoded protein is CASSLDGTYEQYF.

The sample holds one count of this clone. The CDR3 here is CAWSVPGQGRSYEQYF. The CDR3 DNA sequence: TGTGCCTGGAGTGTACCTGGACAGGGGCGCTCCTACGAGCAGTACTTC. V usage is TRBV30 and J usage is TRBJ2-7; 9 bases are shared with TRBD1. After removal of 0 bases from V and 0 bases from J, the junction contained 6 bases not matched to a gene. Germline V gives CDR1 GTSNPN, CDR2 SVGIG (reference sequence). The CDR3 runs to 16 residues.

This rearrangement joins TRBV5-1 to TRBJ2-5, with D tentatively TRBD2 (5 bases). Germline V gene lookup returns CDR1 SGHRS and CDR2 YFSETQ. There are 17 residues in the CDR3. Deletions cut 3 bases from V and 4 bases from J, with 22 bases between. DNA for the CDR3: TGCGCCAGCAGCTCATCCCCCGGGTCCTCGACTACAGAGACCCAGTACTTC. This codes for CASSSSPGSSTTETQYF.

About this clone: The sample carries other DNA sequences with the same CDR3. The chain employs TRBV18 and TRBJ2-5; 13 bases match TRBD2. Trimming cost V 3 bases and J 5 bases; bases outside gene matches: 3. The CDR3 spans 15 residues. Germline CDR1 reads KGHSH; CDR2 reads LQKENI. The DNA of the CDR3 is TGTGCCAGCTCACCCGGGACTAGCGGGACTGAGACCCAGTACTTC. Encoded protein: CASSPGTSGTETQYF.

The chain combines TRBV9 with TRBJ2-7; TRBD2 agrees at 10 bases. The CDR3 is 16 amino acids. After removal of 2 bases from V and 0 bases from J, the junction contained 5 bases not matched to a gene. Per germline, CDR1 SGDLS and CDR2 YYNGEE. For the CDR3, the DNA is TGTGCCAGCAGCGTCGGGCTAGCGGGAGCCTCCTACGAGCAGTACTTC. Its protein product is CASSVGLAGASYEQYF.

The chain combines TRBV18 with TRBJ2-2; D might be TRBD2 (6 bases). The V end was cut by 5 bases, the J end by 3 bases, with 16 bases between. This CDR3 is built from 16 residues. CDR1 KGHSH and CDR2 LQKENI come from the germline V gene. DNA for the CDR3: TGTGCCAGCTCAGCTCCGACTAGGAGCTACACCGGGGAGCTGTTTTTT. Its protein is CASSAPTRSYTGELFF.

The rearrangement uses TRBV6-5 and TRBJ1-1; D possibly corresponds to TRBD1 (6 bases). CDR3 size: 15 residues. Germline V gene data show CDR1 as MNHEY and CDR2 as SVGAGI. Deletions cut 6 bases from V and 5 bases from J, with 19 bases between. The CDR3 coding sequence is TGTGCCAGCAGATTAAACAGGGACGAGAGGACTGAAGCTTTCTTT. The encoded protein is CASRLNRDERTEAFF.

The chain combines TRBV6-1 with TRBJ1-1; 7 bases align to TRBD1. The V and J ends lost 2 bases and 4 bases, in that order; junction bases with no gene match: 7. The CDR3 is 15 residues long. Germline assignment: CDR1 MNHNS and CDR2 SASEGT. The CDR3 loop reads CASSEFHRGGTEAFF. The CDR3 DNA follows: TGTGCCAGCAGTGAATTTCACAGGGGAGGCACTGAAGCTTTCTTT.

A word on this clone: The identical CDR3 is also encoded by other nucleotide sequences in the sample. The rearrangement joins TRBV5-1 to TRBJ2-1; D not certain. Trimming took off 2 bases at V and 1 base at J, with 7 bases between the two ends. CDR3 length: 14 residues. The germline gives CDR1 SGHRS, CDR2 YFSETQ. DNA of the CDR3: TGCGCCAGCAGCTTAGGGTCGTCCTACAATGAGCAGTTCTTC. The encoded protein is CASSLGSSYNEQFF.

The chain combines TRBV15 with TRBJ2-7; 11 positions agree with TRBD1. The germline CDR1 and CDR2 sequences are LNHNV and YYDKDF (reference sequence). V dropped 3 bases and J dropped 9; count of bases not matched to a gene: 7. The CDR3 extends over 14 amino acids. The CDR3 coding sequence is TGTGCCACCAGCAGGGGGACAGGGGGTACTGTGCAGTACTTC. Its translation: CATSRGTGGTVQYF. The full variable domain, completed using reference TRBV15 and TRBJ2-7, is DAMVIQNPRYQVTQFGKPVTLSCSQTLNHNVMYWYQQKSSQAPKLLFHYYDKDFNNEADTPDNFQSRRPNTSFCFLDIRSPGLGDTAMYLCATSRGTGGTVQYFGPGTRLTVT.

This chain connects TRBV7-9 to TRBJ2-2, with TRBD2 identical over 7 bases. Germline V lookup: CDR1 SEHNR, CDR2 FQNEAQ (reference sequence). The V and J ends lost 5 bases and 3 bases, in that order; junction bases with no gene match: 12. The CDR3 has 17 residues. CDR3 DNA sequence: TGTGCCAGCAGCCCGAGGGGACCGGGAGGAGACACCGGGGAGCTGTTTTTT. Translating gives CASSPRGPGGDTGELFF.

This clone was detected once. This sequence joins TRBV2 and TRBJ2-1; D gene unclear. The CDR3 is made up of 11 amino acids. In germline, CDR1 is SNHLY, CDR2 FYNNEI. V dropped 4 bases and J dropped 11 bases, with 9 bases sitting between them. DNA of the CDR3: TGTGCCAGCAGTGCAGTCGACAAGCAGTTCTTC. Encoded protein: CASSAVDKQFF.

The rearrangement joins TRBV29-1 to TRBJ2-1; D gene ambiguous. The length of the CDR3 is 13 residues. Trimming removed 4 bases from V and 7 bases from J, with 14 bases in between. The germline CDR1 and CDR2 sequences are SQVTM and ANQGSEA. The CDR3 loop is CSVVSPSGNEQFF. CDR3 sequence (DNA): TGCAGCGTTGTTTCCCCGTCTGGGAATGAGCAGTTCTTC.

The genes are TRBV7-2 and TRBJ2-1, with D maybe TRBD1 (6 bases). V lost 5 bases and J lost 7, with 18 bases in between. Germline V CDR1 and CDR2: SGHTA, FQGNSA. The CDR3 is 15 residues long. CDR3 in DNA: TGTGCCAGCAGCAACAGCCCCGCAGGGGTTAATGAGCAGTTCTTC. Translation gives CASSNSPAGVNEQFF.